This T cell receptor (beta chain) stems from a study of T cells in Graves' hyperthyroidism and ophthalmopathy. Study overall: Upon initial diagnosis and before any treatment, peripheral blood was collected.

V was pared by 8 bases and J by 6 bases, with 10 bases between. From germline, CDR1 is MDHEN and CDR2 SYDVKM. This CDR3 has 11 residues. This clonotype has ten or more counts. The investigators amplified TCR beta CDR3 regions from RNA transcripts. HTBI primers were employed in a first-round RT-PCR of the TCR CDR3. TCRdb reprocessed the multiplex PCR reads with MiXCR, giving one entry per CDR3 protein. The sample lists under 550,000 distinct CDR3 sequences; 20% were seen once. Fresh peripheral blood, around 9.5 ml, yielded the PBMCs. The clonotype originates from a man aged 40-49 years with Graves' ophthalmopathy. The chain employs TRBV28 and TRBJ1-2, with D maybe TRBD1 (5 bases). Sequencing was performed on blood. CDR3 sequence reads: CASGGADGYTF. CDR3 nucleotide sequence: TGTGCCAGCGGAGGGGCGGATGGCTACACCTTC.